The 27 T cell receptor beta chains reported below all come from one sample, sequenced in a study of shared clonotypes between healthy human individuals. Here immunoSEQ multiplex PCR was the method, and the copy in TCRdb shows in-frame clones only, minus some. The repertoire holds about 2 million clones, with around 96% as singletons. It was CD45RO-negative cells, positively selected for CCR7, that made up naive CD8 cells, with terminally differentiated effector memory CD45RA+ cells excluded. Source material: naive CD8+ T cells sorted from blood. These receptors were obtained from a man in his late teens or twenties in good health.

This sequence joins TRBV10-1 and TRBJ2-4; unclear D gene. The V gene lost 0 bases and the J gene lost 5 bases, with 8 bases spanning the gap. This CDR3 region has 14 residues. Germline loops: CDR1 WNHNN, CDR2 SYGVQD (reference sequence). CDR3 sequence (DNA): TGCGCCAGCAGTGAGTCCGGAATGGAAAACATTCAGTACTTC. Its protein product is CASSESGMENIQYF.

This clone occurred once. V gene TRBV13 combines with J gene TRBJ2-7, with a possible D match to TRBD2 (5 bases). The CDR3 loop spans 15 amino acids. Per germline, CDR1 PRHDT and CDR2 FYEKMQ (reference sequence). The germline V and J ends were trimmed by 0 bases and 7 bases, with 16 bases remaining between them. CDR3 bases: TGTGCCAGCAGCTTAGGGGGTACGGGGAGCTTGGAGCAGTACTTC. Protein: CASSLGGTGSLEQYF.

Remarks on this clone: This specimen includes other DNA sequences encoding the same CDR3. This sequence joins TRBV10-3 and TRBJ1-1, with TRBD1 matching 8 bases. The junction had 5 bases not matched to a gene; V was cut back by 0 bases and J by 5 bases. Per germline, CDR1 ENHRY and CDR2 SYGVKD. The CDR3 loop spans 15 amino acids. The CDR3 loop reads CAISESTGVGTEAFF. Here the CDR3 DNA reads TGTGCCATCAGTGAGTCGACAGGGGTGGGGACTGAAGCTTTCTTT.

This chain connects TRBV5-5 to TRBJ1-1, with no clear D. V was pared by 2 bases and J by 3 bases, with 11 bases between. The CDR3 loop spans 14 amino acids. Germline CDR1 is SGHKS and CDR2 is YYEKEE (reference sequence). CDR3 in DNA: TGTGCCAGCAGCTTTCTGGGTGCGGACACTGAAGCTTTCTTT. The encoded protein is CASSFLGADTEAFF.

This clone was counted once. This chain links TRBV15 with TRBJ2-1, with 11 bases lining up with TRBD2. The CDR3 consists of 17 residues. V lost 0 bases, J lost 5 bases, and 6 bases stayed unmatched. Germline V gene data show CDR1 as LNHNV and CDR2 as YYDKDF (reference sequence). Here the CDR3 reads CATSRELTSGEHNEQFF. CDR3 coding DNA: TGTGCCACCAGCAGAGAACTGACTAGCGGGGAGCACAATGAGCAGTTCTTC.

V usage is TRBV30 and J usage is TRBJ2-5, with D possibly TRBD1 on 6 matching bases. The CDR3 is 12 amino acids. The germline gives CDR1 GTSNPN, CDR2 SVGIG (reference sequence). V gave up 4 bases and J gave up 3 bases, with 9 bases separating them. The CDR3 loop reads CAWNRDEETQYF. CDR3 bases: TGTGCCTGGAACAGGGACGAAGAGACCCAGTACTTC.

This clone was observed a few times. At the DNA level, this CDR3 is encoded by other sequences in the same sample as well. The chain carries TRBV6-6 and TRBJ2-7; TRBD1 matches at 8 bases. The CDR3 runs 14 residues. Trimming cost V 2 bases and J 2 bases; bases outside gene matches: 2. Germline-derived CDR1 and CDR2 are MNHNY and SVGAGI (reference sequence). CDR3 loop: CASSYAGQAYEQYF. CDR3 coding DNA: TGTGCCAGCAGTTACGCGGGACAGGCCTACGAGCAGTACTTC.

This clone appeared once. The DNA for the CDR3 is TGTGCCATCAGTGACCAGGGGCTGACAGATACGCAGTATTTT. This codes for CAISDQGLTDTQYF. V usage is TRBV10-3 and J usage is TRBJ2-3, with a tentative D call TRBD1 (6 bases). This CDR3 has 14 amino acids. The V gene lost 3 bases and the J gene lost 3 bases, with 10 bases spanning the gap. From germline, CDR1 is ENHRY and CDR2 SYGVKD.

The chain carries TRBV6-5 and TRBJ2-5, with D possibly matching TRBD2 (6 bases). V was shortened by 5 bases and J by 2 bases, with 12 bases between the two germline ends. Germline V gene data show CDR1 as MNHEY and CDR2 as SVGAGI. This CDR3 is 14 amino acids long. Written as DNA, the CDR3 is TGTGCCAGCAGTACTGGGGGGTTACAAGAGACCCAGTACTTC. Its protein product is CASSTGGLQETQYF.

The CDR3 sequence is CASSPFGAGGSTDTQYF. CDR3 DNA sequence: TGTGCCAGCAGTCCATTTGGAGCGGGGGGTAGCACAGATACGCAGTATTTT. The V and J genes are TRBV7-8 and TRBJ2-3; 9 nucleotides agree with TRBD2. Germline trimming cut 6 bases from V and 0 bases from J; bases unmatched to any gene: 10. CDR1 and CDR2 from the germline V gene are SGHVS and FQNEAQ. This CDR3 contains 17 residues.

This sequence joins TRBV7-9 and TRBJ2-3, with TRBD1 matching 9 bases. CDR3 length: 15 residues. V shed 8 bases and J 2 bases; nucleotides not matched to a gene: 8. The V gene's germline CDR1 is SEHNR and CDR2 FQNEAQ (reference sequence). CDR3 protein: CASDEWTGATDTQYF. CDR3 coding DNA: TGTGCCAGCGACGAGTGGACAGGGGCCACAGATACGCAGTATTTT.

V and J are TRBV19 and TRBJ1-3; the match to TRBD1 covers 7 bases. The V gene end was trimmed by 11 bases and the J gene end by 0 bases; junction bases not matched to a gene: 10. This CDR3 is 15 amino acids long. CDR1 is LNHDA and CDR2 is SQIVND in the germline V gene (reference sequence). The CDR3 spells CAGEPGQHSGNTIYF. The CDR3 coding sequence is TGTGCCGGAGAACCGGGACAGCACTCTGGAAACACCATATATTTT. The complete variable domain, with remaining parts taken from reference TRBV19 and TRBJ1-3, reads DGGITQSPKYLFRKEGQNVTLSCEQNLNHDAMYWYRQDPGQGLRLIYYSQIVNDFQKGDIAEGYSVSREKKESFPLTVTSAQKNPTAFYLCAGEPGQHSGNTIYFGEGSWLTVV.

The V and J genes are TRBV6-5 and TRBJ2-7, with D possibly matching TRBD1 (5 bases). Between the trimmed V and J ends, which lost 5 bases and 3 bases, there was a span of 11 bases. The CDR3 length is 13 residues. Germline CDR1 and CDR2: MNHEY and SVGAGI. CDR3 residues: CASSIGRDYEQYF. CDR3 in DNA: TGTGCCAGCAGTATCGGCAGGGACTACGAGCAGTACTTC.

The chain carries TRBV27 and TRBJ2-3; D gene unclear. The CDR3 runs to 13 residues. Germline-derived CDR1 and CDR2 are MNHEY and SMNVEV (reference sequence). V lost 5 bases to trimming and J lost 3 bases, with 9 bases between them. The CDR3 loop is CASSPFGTDTQYF. CDR3 in DNA: TGTGCCAGCAGTCCTTTCGGGACAGATACGCAGTATTTT.

This clone was seen a single time. This rearrangement joins TRBV28 to TRBJ2-7; 8 bases line up with TRBD1. The CDR3 spans 15 residues. Trimming removed 5 bases from V and 6 bases from J; junction bases left unmatched: 12. Germline values: CDR1 MDHEN, CDR2 SYDVKM. CDR3 amino acids: CASSPWTGSPSEQYF. CDR3 bases: TGTGCCAGCAGTCCCTGGACAGGGTCCCCCTCCGAGCAGTACTTC. The complete variable domain, with remaining parts taken from reference TRBV28 and TRBJ2-7, reads DVKVTQSSRYLVKRTGEKVFLECVQDMDHENMFWYRQDPGLGLRLIYFSYDVKMKEKGDIPEGYSVSREKKERFSLILESASTNQTSMYLCASSPWTGSPSEQYFGPGTRLTVT.

The chain joins TRBV6-6 to TRBJ2-7; the D is unclear. V lost 7 bases to trimming and J lost 1 base, with 11 bases between them. CDR1 is MNHNY and CDR2 is SVGAGI in the germline V gene (reference sequence). The CDR3 runs to 13 residues. In nucleotides, the CDR3 is TGTGCCAGCAAGGTTCGGCCTTCCTACGAGCAGTACTTC. Its protein product is CASKVRPSYEQYF.

J is TRBJ2-1 and V is TRBV7-2, with 7 bases fitting TRBD2. Germline assignment: CDR1 SGHTA and CDR2 FQGNSA. This CDR3 region has 15 residues. The V and J ends lost 7 bases and 8 bases, in that order; junction bases with no gene match: 14. The CDR3 reads CASTGVGREWYEQFF. DNA for the CDR3: TGTGCCAGCACCGGGGTGGGGCGGGAGTGGTATGAGCAGTTCTTC.

The J gene is TRBJ2-5, the V gene TRBV18; the D gene is possibly TRBD2 (6 bases). This CDR3 is 12 amino acids long. The V and J ends lost 8 bases and 5 bases respectively, with 12 bases between them. From germline, CDR1 is KGHSH and CDR2 LQKENI. In nucleotides, the CDR3 is TGTGCCAGCACAATGGAGGGGGAGACCCAGTACTTC. Protein product: CASTMEGETQYF.

The chain employs TRBV4-2 and TRBJ2-1; 9 nucleotides align to TRBD2. The V and J ends lost 5 bases and 5 bases, in that order; junction bases with no gene match: 4. The CDR3 spans 14 residues. The germline CDR1 and CDR2 sequences are LGHNA and YNFKEQ. The CDR3 region has the DNA TGTGCCAGCAGCGTAGCGGGGGACAACAATGAGCAGTTCTTC. Its protein product is CASSVAGDNNEQFF.

V and J are TRBV9 and TRBJ2-1; D is possibly TRBD2 (5 bases). Germline lookup yields CDR1 SGDLS and CDR2 YYNGEE. The CDR3 runs to 14 residues. V shed 4 bases and J shed 4 bases, with 12 bases lying between them. CDR3 in DNA: TGTGCCAGCAGCATCAGAGCGGATTACAATGAGCAGTTCTTC. Its protein product is CASSIRADYNEQFF.

The chain uses TRBV7-9 and TRBJ2-7; TRBD1 matches 9 bases. Germline CDR1 is SEHNR and CDR2 is FQNEAQ (reference sequence). J was trimmed by 3 bases and V by 5 bases; bases with no gene match: 8. CDR3 length: 15 amino acids. CDR3: CASSPGTGNNYEQYF. The CDR3 DNA follows: TGTGCCAGCAGCCCTGGGACAGGGAACAACTACGAGCAGTACTTC.

This chain joins TRBV4-1 and TRBJ2-7; D is undetermined. Between the trimmed V and J ends, which lost 1 base and 3 bases, there was a span of 7 bases. Germline CDR1 is MGHRA and CDR2 is YSYEKL. The CDR3 spans 13 residues. The CDR3 coding sequence is TGCGCCAGCAGCCAAGGAATGAACTACGAGCAGTACTTC. The encoded protein is CASSQGMNYEQYF.

The rearrangement joins TRBV6-5 to TRBJ2-1; 12 bases are a match to TRBD2. The CDR3 sequence is 14 residues long. The germline V gene encodes CDR1 MNHEY and CDR2 SVGAGI. CDR3 protein: CVTTGTSGSNEQFF. As DNA, the CDR3 is TGTGTCACAACCGGGACTAGCGGGTCGAATGAGCAGTTCTTC.

The chain recombines TRBV5-6 with TRBJ1-1, with 10 bases fitting TRBD1. The CDR3 consists of 14 residues. The J segment lost 7 bases and the V segment lost 2 bases, leaving 5 bases of the junction unmatched. The germline V gene has CDR1 SGHDT and CDR2 YYEEEE. As DNA, the CDR3 is TGTGCCAGCAGCTTAACGACAGGGGGCCTTGAAGCTTTCTTT. Translation: CASSLTTGGLEAFF.

J is TRBJ1-4 and V is TRBV6-1; no firm D call. The germline CDR1 and CDR2 sequences are MNHNS and SASEGT. Between the trimmed V and J ends, which lost 3 bases and 7 bases, there was a span of 18 bases. This CDR3 spans 16 amino acids. This chain's CDR3 is CASSDVLEAEGEKLFF. The CDR3 region has the DNA TGTGCCAGCAGTGATGTCTTAGAGGCCGAGGGTGAAAAACTGTTTTTT.

V and J are TRBV11-2 and TRBJ2-7; D may be TRBD2 (6 bases). The germline V and J ends were trimmed by 4 bases and 1 base, with 11 bases remaining between them. The germline V gene has CDR1 SGHAT and CDR2 FQNNGV. The CDR3 is made up of 14 amino acids. In DNA form, the CDR3 reads TGTGCCAGCAGCTACGGGACTTCTTCCTACGAGCAGTACTTC. This translates into CASSYGTSSYEQYF.

In its sample, this clone was seen once. V and J are TRBV5-4 and TRBJ1-1, with D maybe TRBD1 (6 bases). Trimming stripped 0 bases from V and 5 bases from J, with 11 bases between. This CDR3 comprises 14 residues. The V gene's germline CDR1 is SGHNT and CDR2 YYREEE (reference sequence). CDR3 amino acids: CASSLVAGETEAFF. CDR3 nucleotides: TGTGCCAGCAGCTTGGTAGCAGGGGAAACTGAAGCTTTCTTT. Full variable domain (missing parts from reference TRBV5-4 and TRBJ1-1): ETGVTQSPTHLIKTRGQQVTLRCSSQSGHNTVSWYQQALGQGPQFIFQYYREEENGRGNFPPRFSGLQFPNYSSELNVNALELDDSALYLCASSLVAGETEAFFGQGTRLTVV.